This TCR beta chain came from a study of CD8 T cells in ankylosing spondylitis. Notes on the study in general: The study identified a TCR beta motif of roughly eight highly homologous variants that appeared characteristic of ankylosing spondylitis blood. Previous work reported some of these motif variants in the synovial fluid and blood of reactive arthritis.

This clonotype has a handful of counts. As yet, its antigen is unknown. TCRdb recomputed calls from the 5' RACE reads with MiXCR, one row per CDR3 protein. In the table there are about 540,000 distinct CDR3 sequences, 10% to 15% of which are singletons. The CDR3 has 16 residues. The germline CDR1 and CDR2 sequences are SGHRS and YFSETQ. The V gene lost 4 bases and the J gene lost 0 bases, with 16 bases spanning the gap. This TCR was recovered from a male donor with ankylosing spondylitis. The V call is TRBV5-1, the J call TRBJ1-2, with TRBD1 as a possible D gene (6 bases). The material sequenced was blood, either unsorted or a sorted T cell fraction (not recorded which). This CDR3 reads CASSHGQLLTNYGYTF. The CDR3 DNA reads as TGCGCCAGCAGCCATGGACAGTTATTGACTAACTATGGCTACACCTTC.